A single sample gave rise to the 3 T cell receptor beta chains below, sequenced in a study of T cells in Graves' hyperthyroidism and ophthalmopathy. Amplified TCR beta CDR3 regions derived from RNA transcripts. TCR CDR3 regions were first amplified by RT-PCR with HTBI primers. TCRdb reprocessed the multiplex PCR reads with MiXCR, giving one entry per CDR3 protein. The table lists some 740,000 distinct CDR3 sequences, around 15% of them singletons. The specimen was blood. All receptors come from a woman under 30 with Graves' hyperthyroidism.

This clonotype was counted at least ten times. The rearrangement uses TRBV27 and TRBJ2-7; 8 nucleotides match TRBD2. Germline CDR1 MNHEY, CDR2 SMNVEV (reference sequence). This CDR3 is built from 14 residues. J was trimmed by 3 bases and V by 6 bases; bases with no gene match: 7. CDR3 sequence: CASRLGLVGYEQYF. The CDR3 DNA follows: TGTGCCAGCAGATTGGGACTAGTTGGCTACGAGCAGTACTTC.

This clonotype was seen a few times. V usage is TRBV9 and J usage is TRBJ2-1, with 7 bases aligning to TRBD2. The CDR3 has 15 residues. Germline V lookup: CDR1 SGDLS, CDR2 YYNGEE. V lost 0 bases to trimming and J lost 7 bases; unmatched junction nucleotides: 7. CDR3 nucleotide sequence: TGTGCCAGCAGCGTAGCGGGAGGCGTGAAGAATGAGCAGTTCTTC. Encoded protein: CASSVAGGVKNEQFF.

V and J are TRBV2 and TRBJ1-5; 8 positions agree with TRBD1. The CDR3 runs 13 residues. CDR1 and CDR2 (germline): SNHLY, FYNNEI. The V segment lost 7 bases and the J segment 4 bases; nucleotides outside the gene matches: 3. CDR3 region: CASTTGGNQPQHF. CDR3 coding DNA: TGTGCCAGCACAACAGGGGGTAATCAGCCCCAGCATTTT.